This passage covers 18 T cell receptor beta chains from one sample sequenced in a study of cytomegalovirus exposure and HLA in healthy donors. PCR involved 60 Vbeta and 13 Jbeta primers. The table came from immunoSEQ multiplex PCR; TCRdb's copy has only in-frame clones and leaves some out. The sample yields 180,000 or so clones, about 79% seen once. The specimen sequenced was PBMCs. These receptors were taken from a woman between 45 and 65 years old in good health and CMV-seronegative.

This clone appeared a few times. The V and J genes are TRBV4-1 and TRBJ2-6; 7 bases align to TRBD1. Germline V gene data show CDR1 as MGHRA and CDR2 as YSYEKL. The length of the CDR3 is 16 residues. After removal of 2 bases from V and 2 bases from J, the junction contained 3 bases not matched to a gene. This CDR3 is CASSQQTGTGANVLTF. CDR3 in DNA: TGCGCCAGCAGCCAACAGACAGGGACTGGGGCCAACGTCCTGACTTTC.

The table lists this clone with a few counts. The chain carries TRBV6-5 and TRBJ1-4; 11 positions agree with TRBD1. With 5 bases clipped from V and 4 bases from J, the junction kept 0 bases outside the gene matches. Germline CDR1 and CDR2: MNHEY and SVGAGI. This CDR3 comprises 14 residues. DNA for the CDR3: TGTGCCAGCAGTGGGACAGGGGGTAATGAAAAACTGTTTTTT. It is translated as CASSGTGGNEKLFF.

The V gene is TRBV4-2, the J gene TRBJ2-1; possibly TRBD1 for D (6 bases). Germline loops: CDR1 LGHNA, CDR2 YNFKEQ. Trimming took 6 bases from V and 10 from J, leaving 22 bases between them. This CDR3 region has 15 residues. This CDR3 is CASSPSQGREGEQFF. CDR3 coding DNA: TGTGCCAGCAGTCCCTCCCAGGGGAGAGAGGGAGAGCAGTTCTTC.

This clone appeared once. CDR3 nucleotides: TGTGCCAGCAGTCCAGCTAGCACCTATTGGACCCAGTACTTC. Its translation: CASSPASTYWTQYF. The rearrangement joins TRBV11-1 to TRBJ2-5; maybe TRBD2 (5 bases). The CDR3 is 14 residues long. The V gene lost 6 bases and the J gene lost 7 bases, with 18 bases spanning the gap. The germline gives CDR1 SGHAT, CDR2 FQDESV (reference sequence).

The chain has TRBV30 and TRBJ2-5; 10 bases match TRBD1. The CDR3 is 13 amino acids. V shed 5 bases and J 4 bases; nucleotides not matched to a gene: 4. The germline CDR1 and CDR2 sequences are GTSNPN and SVGIG (reference sequence). CDR3 residues: CAWDRGPGETQYF. CDR3 nucleotides: TGTGCCTGGGACAGGGGGCCGGGAGAGACCCAGTACTTC.

The table lists this clone with a few counts. V is TRBV19 and J is TRBJ2-5, with 8 bases that match TRBD2. The CDR3 is made up of 16 amino acids. Per germline, CDR1 LNHDA and CDR2 SQIVND (reference sequence). The junction had 8 bases not matched to a gene; V was cut back by 3 bases and J by 2 bases. This CDR3 is CASSMSGGRLQETQYF. CDR3 DNA: TGTGCCAGTAGTATGTCGGGGGGGCGACTACAAGAGACCCAGTACTTC.

This chain joins TRBV7-8 and TRBJ1-5; D is ambiguous. Germline-derived CDR1 and CDR2 are SGHVS and FQNEAQ. The CDR3 covers 13 residues. Trimming left V 5 bases short and J 0 bases short, with 5 bases between. This chain's CDR3 is CASSQNSNQPQHF. CDR3 in DNA: TGTGCCAGCAGCCAGAATAGCAATCAGCCCCAGCATTTT.

V and J are TRBV7-3 and TRBJ2-2, with 10 bases identical to TRBD2. With V trimmed by 4 bases and J by 2 bases, 1 base remained unmatched. Looked up from germline, CDR1 is SGHTA and CDR2 is FQGTGA. The CDR3 extends over 15 amino acids. CDR3 in DNA: TGTGCCAGCAGCTCTAGCGGGAGTAACACCGGGGAGCTGTTTTTT. Its translation is CASSSSGSNTGELFF.

Regarding this clone: Other nucleotide sequences from this sample produce the same CDR3. The chain couples TRBV14 to TRBJ2-7; 11 positions agree with TRBD1. Germline V gene data show CDR1 as SGHDN and CDR2 as FVKESK. The ends lost 4 bases at V and 3 bases at J; junction bases unmatched: 5. The CDR3 consists of 15 residues. CDR3 protein: CASSRPGTGGYEQYF. The CDR3 nucleotides are TGTGCCAGCAGCCGACCCGGGACAGGGGGCTACGAGCAGTACTTC.

The chain has TRBV9 and TRBJ1-1; the D gene is possibly TRBD1 (5 bases). Germline loops: CDR1 SGDLS, CDR2 YYNGEE. CDR3 length: 15 residues. Trimming took off 0 bases at V and 0 bases at J, with 9 bases between the two ends. Here the CDR3 reads CASSVAGRVNTEAFF. The CDR3, as DNA: TGTGCCAGCAGCGTAGCCGGCAGGGTGAACACTGAAGCTTTCTTT.

This CDR3 reads CASSIGLGLIGYEQYF. The CDR3 nucleotides are TGTGCCAGTAGTATTGGACTAGGCCTTATAGGCTACGAGCAGTACTTC. The chain carries TRBV19 and TRBJ2-7; 7 bases line up with TRBD2. CDR1 is LNHDA, CDR2 SQIVND, per germline (reference sequence). The trim removed 3 bases at V and 3 bases at J, leaving 11 bases unmatched. This CDR3 comprises 16 residues.

The chain couples TRBV28 to TRBJ2-2; no reliable D call. The CDR3 spans 14 residues. V lost 3 bases and J lost 4, with 9 bases in between. In germline, CDR1 is MDHEN, CDR2 SYDVKM. CDR3 loop: CASSFQRTTGELFF. The CDR3 DNA reads as TGTGCCAGCAGTTTTCAGCGTACCACCGGGGAGCTGTTTTTT.

This clone was seen more than once but under ten times. The chain uses TRBV5-1 and TRBJ1-2; 12 positions agree with TRBD1. Germline V CDR1 and CDR2: SGHRS, YFSETQ. V was clipped by 4 bases and J by 2 bases; unmatched bases: 3. This CDR3 is 15 amino acids long. CDR3 region: CASSPGQGANYGYTF. Written as DNA, the CDR3 is TGCGCCAGCAGCCCGGGACAGGGGGCAAACTATGGCTACACCTTC. The entire variable domain, with the rest obtained from reference TRBV5-1 and TRBJ1-2, is as follows: KAGVTQTPRYLIKTRGQQVTLSCSPISGHRSVSWYQQTPGQGLQFLFEYFSETQRNKGNFPGRFSGRQFSNSRSEMNVSTLELGDSALYLCASSPGQGANYGYTFGSGTRLTVV.

The CDR3 DNA reads as TGTGCCAGCAGTTTCTCTGGGCTCACACAAGAGACCCAGTACTTC. Its protein product is CASSFSGLTQETQYF. The chain has TRBV28 and TRBJ2-5; D uncertain. The ends were cut back, 3 bases at V and 2 bases at J, with 13 bases in the middle. CDR1 MDHEN and CDR2 SYDVKM come from the germline V gene. The CDR3 consists of 15 residues.

The table lists this clone with a few counts. This chain connects TRBV7-9 to TRBJ1-2; D gene ambiguous. CDR1 is SEHNR and CDR2 is FQNEAQ in the germline V gene (reference sequence). The CDR3 covers 15 residues. The CDR3 spells CSTALEGSRRGGYTF. DNA for the CDR3: TGTTCCACCGCGCTTGAGGGATCGAGAAGAGGTGGCTACACCTTC.

The chain employs TRBV29-1 and TRBJ1-1; D is perhaps TRBD1 (6 bases). The V end was cut by 7 bases, the J end by 4 bases, with 16 bases between. The CDR3 runs 13 residues. Germline CDR1 reads SQVTM; CDR2 reads ANQGSEA. The CDR3 here is CSASGTLSTEAFF. Written as DNA, the CDR3 is TGCAGCGCGTCCGGGACACTGAGCACTGAAGCTTTCTTT.

The V gene is TRBV11-3, the J gene TRBJ1-3; D is undetermined. CDR1 is SGHNT, CDR2 YENEEA, per germline. CDR3 length equals 15 residues. Trimming took off 0 bases at V and 0 bases at J, with 6 bases between the two ends. CDR3 in DNA: TGTGCCAGCAGCTTAGATCCGGGCTCTGGAAACACCATATATTTT. The encoded protein is CASSLDPGSGNTIYF.

J is TRBJ2-1 and V is TRBV7-9; 11 nucleotides line up with TRBD1. J lost 7 bases, V lost 4 bases, and 6 bases had no gene match. CDR3 length equals 15 residues. Germline assignment: CDR1 SEHNR and CDR2 FQNEAQ (reference sequence). Here the CDR3 reads CASSSRDRGTNEQFF. The CDR3 DNA is TGTGCCAGCAGCTCCCGGGACAGGGGGACGAATGAGCAGTTCTTC.